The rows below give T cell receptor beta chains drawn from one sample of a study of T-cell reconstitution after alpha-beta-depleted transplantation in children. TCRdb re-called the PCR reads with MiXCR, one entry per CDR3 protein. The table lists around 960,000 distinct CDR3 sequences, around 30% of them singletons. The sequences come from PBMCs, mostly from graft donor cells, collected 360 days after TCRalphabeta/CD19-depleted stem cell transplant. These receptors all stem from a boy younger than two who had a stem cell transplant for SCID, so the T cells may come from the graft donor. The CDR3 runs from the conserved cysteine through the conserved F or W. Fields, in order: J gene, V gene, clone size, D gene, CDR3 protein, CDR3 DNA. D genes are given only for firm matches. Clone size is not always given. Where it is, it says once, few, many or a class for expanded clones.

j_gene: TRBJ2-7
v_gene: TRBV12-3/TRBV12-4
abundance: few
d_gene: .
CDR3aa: CASRGTGSLRYF
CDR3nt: TGTGCCAGCAGAGGGACGGGTTCTCTGAGGTACTTC

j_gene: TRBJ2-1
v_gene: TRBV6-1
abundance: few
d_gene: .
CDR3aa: CASKHGASSYNEQFF
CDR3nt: TGTGCCAGCAAACACGGGGCTAGCTCCTACAATGAGCAGTTCTTC

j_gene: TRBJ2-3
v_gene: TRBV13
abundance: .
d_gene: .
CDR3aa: CASSLTGIKDTQYF
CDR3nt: TGTGCCAGCAGCTTAACAGGGATTAAAGATACGCAGTATTTT

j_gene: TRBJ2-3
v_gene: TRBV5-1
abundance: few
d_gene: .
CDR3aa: CASRGTMTSTDTQYF
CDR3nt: TGCGCCAGCAGGGGTACTATGACTAGCACAGATACGCAGTATTTT

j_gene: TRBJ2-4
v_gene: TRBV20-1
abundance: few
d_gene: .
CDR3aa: CSASPGVGNIQYF
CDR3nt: TGCAGTGCTAGTCCGGGAGTAGGGAACATTCAGTACTTC

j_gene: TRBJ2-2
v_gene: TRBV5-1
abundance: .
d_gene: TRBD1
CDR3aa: CASSSQTGAVGELFF
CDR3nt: TGCGCCAGCAGCTCCCAGACAGGGGCGGTCGGGGAGCTGTTTTTT

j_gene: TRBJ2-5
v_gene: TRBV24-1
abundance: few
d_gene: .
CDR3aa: CATSASGGLGEDKETQYF
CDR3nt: TGTGCCACCAGTGCTTCGGGGGGCCTCGGCGAAGATAAAGAGACCCAGTACTTC

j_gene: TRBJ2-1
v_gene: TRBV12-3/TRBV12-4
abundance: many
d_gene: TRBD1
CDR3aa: CASSLRTGNYNEQFF
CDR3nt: TGTGCCAGCAGTTTAAGGACAGGGAACTACAATGAGCAGTTCTTC

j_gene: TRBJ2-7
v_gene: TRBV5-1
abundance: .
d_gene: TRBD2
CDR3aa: CASSFGGFLLEQYF
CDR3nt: TGCGCCAGCAGCTTCGGGGGGTTCCTCTTGGAGCAGTACTTC

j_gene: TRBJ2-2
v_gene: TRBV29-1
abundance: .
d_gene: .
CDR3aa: CSVVTDVNTGELFF
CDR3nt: TGCAGCGTTGTAACAGACGTGAACACCGGGGAGCTGTTTTTT

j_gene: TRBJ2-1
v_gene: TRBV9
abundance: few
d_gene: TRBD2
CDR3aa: CASSVLPTSGTYNEQFF
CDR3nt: TGTGCCAGCAGCGTACTACCGACTAGCGGGACTTACAATGAGCAGTTCTTC

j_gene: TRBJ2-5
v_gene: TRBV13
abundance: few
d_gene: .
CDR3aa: CASSFQRAQETQYF
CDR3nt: TGTGCCAGCAGCTTCCAAAGGGCCCAAGAGACCCAGTACTTC

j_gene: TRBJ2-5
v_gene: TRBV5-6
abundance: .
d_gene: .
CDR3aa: CASSLLSEETQYF
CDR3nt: TGTGCCAGCAGCTTGTTGTCCGAAGAGACCCAGTACTTC

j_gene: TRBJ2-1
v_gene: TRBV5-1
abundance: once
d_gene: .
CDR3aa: CASSLAVLGGFNEQFF
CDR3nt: TGCGCCAGCAGCTTGGCGGTCCTGGGGGGTTTCAATGAGCAGTTCTTC

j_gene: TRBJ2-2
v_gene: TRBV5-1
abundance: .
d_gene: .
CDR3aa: CASSLVGNRAPAGELFF
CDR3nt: TGCGCCAGCAGCTTGGTGGGTAACAGGGCCCCCGCCGGGGAGCTGTTTTTT

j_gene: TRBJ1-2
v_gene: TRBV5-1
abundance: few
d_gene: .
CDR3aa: CASSPRSPLTNYGYTF
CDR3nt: TGCGCCAGCAGCCCTCGTAGTCCGCTAACTAACTATGGCTACACCTTC

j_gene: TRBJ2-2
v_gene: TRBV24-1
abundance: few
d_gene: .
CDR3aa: CATSDPRGRSNTGELFF
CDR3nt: TGTGCCACCAGTGATCCCCGGGGCAGATCGAACACCGGGGAGCTGTTTTTT

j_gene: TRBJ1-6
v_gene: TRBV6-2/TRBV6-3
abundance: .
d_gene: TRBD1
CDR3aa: CASSYSFQGAGYNSPLHF
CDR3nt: TGTGCCAGCAGTTACAGCTTCCAGGGGGCAGGCTATAATTCACCCCTCCACTTT

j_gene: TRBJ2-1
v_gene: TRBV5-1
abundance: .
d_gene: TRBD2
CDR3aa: CASSGGGGALNEQFF
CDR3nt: TGCGCCAGCAGCGGCGGCGGGGGGGCTCTAAATGAGCAGTTCTTC

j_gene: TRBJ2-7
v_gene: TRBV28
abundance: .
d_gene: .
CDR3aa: CASKPLWGGEQYF
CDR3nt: TGTGCCAGCAAACCCCTATGGGGAGGCGAGCAGTACTTC

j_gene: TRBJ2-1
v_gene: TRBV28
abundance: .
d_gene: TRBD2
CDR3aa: CASSSGGAFYEQFF
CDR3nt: TGTGCCAGCAGTAGCGGGGGGGCCTTCTATGAGCAGTTCTTC

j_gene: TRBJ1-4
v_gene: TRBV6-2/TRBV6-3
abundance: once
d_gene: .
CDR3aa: CASRVGLNEKLFF
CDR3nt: TGTGCCAGCAGAGTCGGGCTCAATGAAAAACTGTTTTTT

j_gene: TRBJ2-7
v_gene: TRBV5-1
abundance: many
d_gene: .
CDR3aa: CASSLLGDEQYF
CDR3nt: TGTGCCAGCAGTTTATTGGGGGACGAGCAGTACTTC

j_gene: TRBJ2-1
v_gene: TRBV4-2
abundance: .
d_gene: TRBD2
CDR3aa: CASSQDMASGRYNEQFF
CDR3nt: TGTGCCAGCAGCCAAGATATGGCTAGCGGGAGATACAATGAGCAGTTCTTC

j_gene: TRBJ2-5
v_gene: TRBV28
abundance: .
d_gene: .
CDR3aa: CASSLLGPKGETQYF
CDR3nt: TGTGCCAGCAGTTTATTGGGGCCCAAGGGTGAGACCCAGTACTTC

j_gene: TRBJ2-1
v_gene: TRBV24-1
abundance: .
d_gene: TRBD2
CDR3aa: CATSETGGDYNEQFF
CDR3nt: TGTGCCACCAGTGAAACGGGGGGGGATTACAATGAGCAGTTCTTC

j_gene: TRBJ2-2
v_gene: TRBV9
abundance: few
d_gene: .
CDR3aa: CASPQTQGRTGELFF
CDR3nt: TGTGCCAGCCCTCAAACCCAGGGTCGAACCGGGGAGCTGTTTTTT

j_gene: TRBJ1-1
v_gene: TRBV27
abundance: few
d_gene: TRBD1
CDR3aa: CASNPFRDRVRAFF
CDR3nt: TGTGCCAGCAACCCCTTCAGGGACAGGGTTCGAGCTTTCTTT

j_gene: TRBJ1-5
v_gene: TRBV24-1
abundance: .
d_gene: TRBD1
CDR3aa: CATRRPGQGHFQPQHF
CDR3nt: TGTGCCACCAGAAGACCGGGACAGGGTCATTTCCAGCCCCAGCATTTT

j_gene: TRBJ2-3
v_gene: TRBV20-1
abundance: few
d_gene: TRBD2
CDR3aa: CSARTSGGDTDTQYF
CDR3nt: TGCAGTGCTAGGACTAGCGGGGGGGACACAGATACGCAGTATTTT

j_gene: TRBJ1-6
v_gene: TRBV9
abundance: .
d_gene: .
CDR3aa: CASSAQGGNSPLHF
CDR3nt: TGTGCCAGCAGCGCCCAAGGCGGGAATTCACCCCTCCACTTT

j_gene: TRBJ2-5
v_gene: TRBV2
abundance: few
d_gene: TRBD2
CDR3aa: CASSRVAGDQETQYF
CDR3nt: TGTGCCAGCAGTCGGGTAGCGGGGGATCAAGAGACCCAGTACTTC

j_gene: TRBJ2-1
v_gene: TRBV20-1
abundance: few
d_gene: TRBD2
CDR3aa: CSARGLAGGFYNEQFF
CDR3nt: TGCAGTGCTAGAGGGCTAGCGGGGGGATTCTACAATGAGCAGTTCTTC

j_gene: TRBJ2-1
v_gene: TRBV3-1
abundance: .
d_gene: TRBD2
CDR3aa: CASSQEWRGGGEQFF
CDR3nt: TGTGCCAGCAGCCAAGAATGGCGGGGGGGCGGTGAGCAGTTCTTC

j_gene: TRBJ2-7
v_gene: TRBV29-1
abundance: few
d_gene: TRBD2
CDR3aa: CSAAAGGFSYEQYF
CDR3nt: TGCAGCGCCGCAGCGGGGGGGTTTTCCTACGAGCAGTACTTC

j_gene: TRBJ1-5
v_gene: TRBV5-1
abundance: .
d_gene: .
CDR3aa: CASSAPQGNSNQPQHF
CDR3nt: TGCGCCAGCAGCGCCCCTCAGGGTAATAGCAATCAGCCCCAGCATTTT

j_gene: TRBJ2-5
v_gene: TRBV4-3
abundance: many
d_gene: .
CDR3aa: CASSQEVGETQYF
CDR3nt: TGCGCCAGCAGCCAAGAGGTGGGAGAGACCCAGTACTTC

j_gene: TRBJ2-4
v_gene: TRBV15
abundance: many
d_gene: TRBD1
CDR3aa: CATSRTGTALAKNIQYF
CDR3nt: TGTGCCACCAGCAGAACCGGGACAGCATTAGCCAAAAACATTCAGTACTTC

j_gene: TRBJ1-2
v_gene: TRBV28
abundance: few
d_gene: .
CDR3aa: CASSLLKNYGYTF
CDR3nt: TGTGCCAGCAGTTTACTCAAGAACTATGGCTACACCTTC

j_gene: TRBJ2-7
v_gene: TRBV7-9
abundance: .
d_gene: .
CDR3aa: CASSLGPHGSYEQYF
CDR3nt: TGTGCCAGCAGCTTAGGACCTCACGGTTCCTACGAGCAGTACTTC

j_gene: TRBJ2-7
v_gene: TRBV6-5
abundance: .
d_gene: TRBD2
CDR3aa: CASSYRERGVFEQYF
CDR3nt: TGTGCCAGCAGTTATCGGGAGCGGGGAGTCTTCGAGCAGTACTTC

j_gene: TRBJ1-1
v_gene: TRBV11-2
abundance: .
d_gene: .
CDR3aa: CASSLEGPWLNTEAFF
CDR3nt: TGTGCCAGCAGCTTAGAAGGGCCTTGGTTGAACACTGAAGCTTTCTTT

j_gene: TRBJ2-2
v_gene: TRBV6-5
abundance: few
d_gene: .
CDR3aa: CASKLDSLNTGELFF
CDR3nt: TGTGCCAGCAAACTCGACAGTCTTAACACCGGGGAGCTGTTTTTT

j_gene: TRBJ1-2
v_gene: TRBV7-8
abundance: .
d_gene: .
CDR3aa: CASSFRGRGYGYTF
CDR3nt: TGTGCCAGCAGCTTCAGGGGACGGGGCTATGGCTACACCTTC

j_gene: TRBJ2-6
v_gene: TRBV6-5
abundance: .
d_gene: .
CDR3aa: CASSYGPRLNSGANVLTF
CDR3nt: TGTGCCAGCAGTTACGGCCCTCGCTTGAACTCTGGGGCCAACGTCCTGACTTTC

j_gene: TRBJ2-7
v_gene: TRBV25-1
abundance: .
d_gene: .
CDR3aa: CASSGQNYEQYF
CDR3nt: TGTGCCAGCAGTGGACAGAACTACGAGCAGTACTTC

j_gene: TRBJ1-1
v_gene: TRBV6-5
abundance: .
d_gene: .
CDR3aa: CASSYLKGTPAAFF
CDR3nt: TGTGCCAGCAGTTACTTAAAGGGGACCCCGGCAGCTTTCTTT

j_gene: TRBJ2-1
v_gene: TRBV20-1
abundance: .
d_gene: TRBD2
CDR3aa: CSAKVAGGALSEQFF
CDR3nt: TGCAGTGCGAAGGTAGCGGGGGGGGCGTTGTCTGAGCAGTTCTTC

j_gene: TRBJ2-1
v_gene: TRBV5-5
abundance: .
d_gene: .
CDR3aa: CASSFNFLSYNEQFF
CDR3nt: TGTGCCAGCAGCTTCAACTTCCTCTCCTACAATGAGCAGTTCTTC

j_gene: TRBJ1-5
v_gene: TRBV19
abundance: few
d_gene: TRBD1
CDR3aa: CASSIAGQVSNQPQHF
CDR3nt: TGTGCCAGTAGTATAGCGGGACAGGTTAGCAATCAGCCCCAGCATTTT

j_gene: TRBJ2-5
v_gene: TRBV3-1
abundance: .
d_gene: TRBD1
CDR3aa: CASSQGPGGSKTQYF
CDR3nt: TGTGCCAGCAGCCAAGGGCCAGGGGGCAGTAAGACCCAGTACTTC

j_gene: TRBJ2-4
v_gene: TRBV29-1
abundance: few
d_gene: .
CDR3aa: CSVGLGRDIQYF
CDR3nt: TGCAGCGTTGGGCTAGGAAGGGACATTCAGTACTTC

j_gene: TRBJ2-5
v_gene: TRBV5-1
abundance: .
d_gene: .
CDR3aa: CASRRVMSGETQYF
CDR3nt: TGCGCCAGCAGGAGGGTCATGAGCGGAGAGACCCAGTACTTC

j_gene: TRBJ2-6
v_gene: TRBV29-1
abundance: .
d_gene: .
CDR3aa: CSVVILRSSGANVLTF
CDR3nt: TGCAGCGTAGTAATCCTCCGGTCCTCTGGGGCCAACGTCCTGACTTTC

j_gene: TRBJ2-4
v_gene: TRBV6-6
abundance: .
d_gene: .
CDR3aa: CASSYSGGNIQYF
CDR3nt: TGTGCCAGCAGTTACTCGGGGGGAAACATTCAGTACTTC